Only a few counts were recorded for the clone carrying this TCR beta chain. Its antigen remains unidentified. This CDR3 comprises 14 residues. The V end was cut by 6 bases, the J end by 11 bases, with 19 bases between. TCRdb redid the calling of the reads with MiXCR, one entry per CDR3 protein. The sample carries about 740,000 distinct CDR3 sequences, around 30% recorded once. These data belong to a study of T cell repertoires in cytomegalovirus infection. Study background: Used in the study were CMV epitopes, some recently identified and HLA-C-restricted, others well-studied and HLA-B-restricted. CMV infection plus the matching HLA type was flagged by public TCR beta signatures.

The study's findings and limits: HLA-C-restricted TCR beta clonotypes specific for CMV led the ex vivo response.

The material sequenced was cultured PBMCs, taken from culture after CMV antigen stimulation. The receptor was derived from a human donor in good health (CMV status not recorded). Some clones in this sample may be carry-over from other donors' samples. This chain connects TRBV12-3 or TRBV12-4 to TRBJ1-4, with D perhaps TRBD1 (6 bases). The CDR3 DNA sequence: TGTGCCAGCAGCCTAGGGGGACAAATGAGGAAACTGTTTTTT. Translating it yields CASSLGGQMRKLFF.